This TCR beta chain was obtained from a study of control samples from healthy donors and cancer patients (dated by TCRdb to 2020 to 2021). Regarding this clone: The specificity of this receptor is unknown. The sample holds no much larger clone one base away, and base qualities are not on file.

Library generation was performed with the immunoSEQ multiplex PCR assay. In TCRdb, the immuneACCESS table is reduced to in-frame sequences with V and J assigned. These tables do not hold every clone; where another copy was compared, an unresolved V gene accounts for under half, and the others remain unexplained. A total of under 85,000 clones appear in this sample, about 80% of them only once. The ten largest account for about 3% of the sample. The CDR3 holds 16 amino acids from the cysteine to the phenylalanine. Just CDR3 DNA is preserved here, 48 bases in frame from base 1. Trimming removed 3 bases from V and 4 bases from J; the gene matches leave 6 bases unexplained. The germline V gene encodes CDR1 SGHTA and CDR2 FQGNSA.

This chain joins TRBV7-2 to TRBJ2-2; 9 junctional bases match TRBD1. The receptor comes from a woman in her forties or fifties with lung cancer. The sample was PBMCs. The DNA sequence reads TGTGCCAGCAGCTTGGGACAGGGTCGGGGCACCGGGGAGCTGTTTTTT. Its product reads: CASSLGQGRGTGELFF.